The clone carrying this T cell receptor (beta chain) was detected only a few times. Its antigen is not identified. cDNA synthesis used the whole RNA isolate, giving expressed TCRB sequences. Mean read depth for naive, central memory and regulatory T cell samples was about 3.6 million reads. Libraries were prepared by immunoSEQ multiplex PCR; TCRdb keeps only in-frame clonotypes and omits some of them. This sample carries under 300,000 clones, 25% to 30% of them seen once, and the ten largest clones take 4%. There are 17 residues in the CDR3. In germline, CDR1 is SQVTM, CDR2 ANQGSEA. With V trimmed by 5 bases and J by 1 base, 11 bases remained unmatched. These data belong to a study of beta chain features in type 1 diabetes. Study in general: Age, gender and cell yields were alike across patients and healthy donors. Study outcomes and limitations: Type 1 diabetes patients showed fewer insertions and more deletions at VDJ junctions.

This sequence originates from a man aged 25-40 years in good health. Sequencing used central memory CD4+ T cells from blood. This sequence joins TRBV29-1 and TRBJ2-3; TRBD2 agrees at 11 bases. The chain's CDR3 is CSVRTVAGGPGTDTQYF. The CDR3 region has the DNA TGCAGCGTTCGAACGGTAGCGGGGGGGCCGGGCACAGATACGCAGTATTTT.